Each of the 18 T cell receptor beta chains below was sequenced from the same sample in a study of naive and memory T cell subsets. Two oligonucleotides, mixed equimolar, formed the beta constant-region primer covering TRBC1 and TRBC2. The ligated cDNA underwent four PCR rounds using SP2 and nested alpha and beta constant-region primers. Each CDR3 protein is one row after TCRdb ran MiXCR on the UMI-ligation and nested PCR reads. The table records some 82,000 distinct CDR3 sequences, roughly 9.3% of them present only once. Sequenced input: naive CD8+ T cells from blood. The receptors were sampled from a human donor in good health.

This clonotype was observed a few times. The rearrangement uses TRBV7-8 and TRBJ2-2; the match to TRBD2 covers 10 bases. CDR1 and CDR2 (germline): SGHVS, FQNEAQ. The CDR3 sequence is 17 residues long. V shed 5 bases, J shed 4 bases, and the junction held 10 bases outside the gene matches. CDR3 amino acids: CASSPALAGAGTGELFF. The CDR3, as DNA: TGTGCCAGCAGCCCCGCGCTAGCGGGAGCGGGCACCGGGGAGCTGTTTTTT.

CDR3 nucleotides: TGTGCCATCAGTGAGATCGGACTAGCGCCACCGGCGGATACGCAGTATTTT. Protein sequence: CAISEIGLAPPADTQYF. V and J are TRBV10-3 and TRBJ2-3; TRBD2 matches at 9 bases. The germline V gene encodes CDR1 ENHRY and CDR2 SYGVKD. The trim removed 2 bases at V and 6 bases at J, leaving 12 bases unmatched. The CDR3 sequence is 17 residues long.

There are many counts of this clonotype. The rearrangement joins TRBV20-1 to TRBJ1-3, with 8 bases that match TRBD1. Per the germline V gene, CDR1 is DFQATT and CDR2 is SNEGSKA (reference sequence). V lost 5 bases and J lost 0; bases outside the gene matches: 6. The CDR3 is 15 amino acids. The CDR3: CSALQGAHSGNTIYF. The CDR3 region has the DNA TGCAGTGCTCTTCAGGGGGCCCACTCTGGAAACACCATATATTTT.

This clonotype was seen ten or more times. The CDR3 sequence: CAWVTLSGNTIYF. CDR3 in DNA: TGTGCCTGGGTAACCCTCTCTGGAAACACCATATATTTT. J is TRBJ1-3 and V is TRBV30; D remains ambiguous. In germline, CDR1 is GTSNPN, CDR2 SVGIG (reference sequence). The CDR3 is made up of 13 amino acids. The V end was cut by 5 bases, the J end by 0 bases, with 8 bases between.

This clonotype has a handful of counts. The CDR3 loop reads CASSTQREGPDTQYF. The CDR3 region has the DNA TGTGCCAGCAGCACCCAGCGGGAGGGGCCAGATACGCAGTATTTT. The V gene is TRBV27, the J gene TRBJ2-3; 10 bases are a match to TRBD2. The CDR3 has 15 amino acids. V shed 6 bases and J 4 bases; nucleotides not matched to a gene: 7. Germline V CDR1 and CDR2: MNHEY, SMNVEV (reference sequence).

This clonotype was counted a few times. The rearrangement joins TRBV30 to TRBJ2-5; 11 bases align to TRBD2. CDR1 and CDR2 (germline): GTSNPN, SVGIG (reference sequence). CDR3 length: 15 amino acids. V lost 4 bases to trimming and J lost 0 bases; unmatched junction nucleotides: 4. The CDR3 coding sequence is TGTGCCTGGACGTTAGCGGGAGGGTACCAAGAGACCCAGTACTTC. Its protein product is CAWTLAGGYQETQYF.

The genes are TRBV12-3 or TRBV12-4 and TRBJ2-5; 10 positions match TRBD1. The V segment lost 6 bases and the J segment 4 bases; nucleotides outside the gene matches: 8. The CDR3 is 15 residues long. In DNA, the CDR3 is TGTGCCAGCAGCCCAGGACAGGGGGTCGGAGAGACCCAGTACTTC. It translates to CASSPGQGVGETQYF.

This clonotype was detected many times. The gene calls are TRBV29-1 and TRBJ2-1; D gene ambiguous. V lost 3 bases and J 0 bases, leaving 12 bases between the germline ends. The CDR3 consists of 15 residues. Germline-derived CDR1 and CDR2 are SQVTM and ANQGSEA. The CDR3 DNA sequence: TGCAGCGTTGAGGCAGCCTTAAGCTCCTACAATGAGCAGTTCTTC. Residues: CSVEAALSSYNEQFF.

The chain uses TRBV20-1 and TRBJ2-5, with D maybe TRBD2 (5 bases). Germline CDR1 is DFQATT and CDR2 is SNEGSKA (reference sequence). The CDR3 runs 15 residues. V shed 0 bases and J shed 5 bases, with 16 bases lying between them. DNA of the CDR3: TGCAGTGCTAGAGATTTAGGGCAGCGGTTCGAGACCCAGTACTTC. Protein sequence: CSARDLGQRFETQYF.

This clonotype was detected many times. The V gene is TRBV4-3, the J gene TRBJ2-7; TRBD1 matches 11 bases. Germline-derived CDR1 and CDR2 are LGHNA and YSLEER. The CDR3 totals 14 residues. V shed 4 bases, J shed 1 base, and the junction held 0 bases outside the gene matches. The CDR3 DNA reads TGCGCCAGCAGCCGGGACAGGGGGTCCTACGAGCAGTACTTC. Its translation: CASSRDRGSYEQYF.

This clonotype was counted ten times or more. The V gene is TRBV10-2, the J gene TRBJ1-2; D ambiguous. Germline V CDR1 and CDR2: WSHSY, SAAADI. Between the trimmed V and J ends, which lost 0 bases and 1 base, there was a span of 9 bases. The CDR3 is 15 amino acids. CDR3 DNA: TGCGCCAGCAGTGAGTCGGCGGCAGTTAACTATGGCTACACCTTC. This encodes CASSESAAVNYGYTF.

The V gene is TRBV7-9, the J gene TRBJ1-5; D gene ambiguous. This CDR3 spans 15 amino acids. Germline values: CDR1 SEHNR, CDR2 FQNEAQ (reference sequence). The germline V and J ends were trimmed by 2 bases and 0 bases, with 8 bases remaining between them. This chain's CDR3 is CASSLSGLSNQPQHF. As DNA, the CDR3 is TGTGCCAGCAGCTTAAGTGGACTTAGCAATCAGCCCCAGCATTTT.

This clonotype appeared many times. The chain employs TRBV4-1 and TRBJ1-1; TRBD1 matches at 7 bases. CDR1 MGHRA and CDR2 YSYEKL come from the germline V gene. J gave up 3 bases and V 0 bases, and 1 base lay outside the gene matches. CDR3 length equals 14 residues. The CDR3 bases are TGCGCCAGCAGCCAAGAACAGGGGTACACTGAAGCTTTCTTT. Translation: CASSQEQGYTEAFF.

J is TRBJ2-4 and V is TRBV27, with D hard to call. Germline CDR1 reads MNHEY; CDR2 reads SMNVEV (reference sequence). The V gene lost 3 bases and the J gene lost 0 bases, with 9 bases spanning the gap. The CDR3 spans 15 residues. CDR3 nucleotide sequence: TGTGCCAGCAGTTTTATTCCAATAGCCAAAAACATTCAGTACTTC. Translating gives CASSFIPIAKNIQYF.

The sample holds a few counts of this clonotype. The genes are TRBV2 and TRBJ2-1, with 8 nucleotides matching TRBD2. Unmatched junction bases numbered 17, after V lost 11 bases and J lost 5 bases. Germline CDR1 reads SNHLY; CDR2 reads FYNNEI. CDR3 length: 16 amino acids. CDR3 nucleotide sequence: TGTGCCGACTCCGGGGACCGGGTAGCGGGGAACAATGAGCAGTTCTTC. Protein: CADSGDRVAGNNEQFF.

The V gene is TRBV28, the J gene TRBJ2-7, with a possible D match to TRBD1 (6 bases). The V end lost 8 bases, the J end lost 3 bases, and 17 bases lay between the germline ends. Germline assignment: CDR1 MDHEN and CDR2 SYDVKM. This CDR3 is built from 14 residues. This CDR3 is CASSVRRGLYEQYF. CDR3 nucleotides: TGTGCCAGCTCTGTCCGCAGGGGTCTCTACGAGCAGTACTTC. Looking up the rest from reference TRBV28 and TRBJ2-7 gives the full variable domain: DVKVTQSSRYLVKRTGEKVFLECVQDMDHENMFWYRQDPGLGLRLIYFSYDVKMKEKGDIPEGYSVSREKKERFSLILESASTNQTSMYLCASSVRRGLYEQYFGPGTRLTVT.

This clonotype was detected ten times or more. The gene calls are TRBV9 and TRBJ1-6; D unresolved. Germline CDR1 reads SGDLS; CDR2 reads YYNGEE. V was pared by 0 bases and J by 2 bases, with 6 bases between. The CDR3 has 15 residues. CDR3 in amino acids: CASSVGGPYNSPLHF. The CDR3, as DNA: TGTGCCAGCAGCGTAGGGGGTCCCTATAATTCACCCCTCCACTTT.

The gene calls are TRBV11-2 and TRBJ1-1; the D is unclear. The CDR3 contains 12 residues. Germline CDR1 is SGHAT and CDR2 is FQNNGV. Trimming pared 1 base from V and 5 bases from J, leaving 5 bases between. CDR3 DNA sequence: TGTGCCAGCAGCTTAGTCAGGACTGAAGCTTTCTTT. It yields the protein CASSLVRTEAFF.